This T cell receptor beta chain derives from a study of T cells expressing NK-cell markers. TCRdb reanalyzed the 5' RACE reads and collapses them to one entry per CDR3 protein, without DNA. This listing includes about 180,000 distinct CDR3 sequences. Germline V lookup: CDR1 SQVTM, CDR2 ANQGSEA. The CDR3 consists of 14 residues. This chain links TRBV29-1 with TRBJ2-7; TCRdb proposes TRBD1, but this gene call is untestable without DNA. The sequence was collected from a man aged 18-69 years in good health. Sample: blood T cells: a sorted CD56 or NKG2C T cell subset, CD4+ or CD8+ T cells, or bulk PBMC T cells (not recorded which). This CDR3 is CSVEVTGQRYEQYF.